This T cell receptor (beta chain) was observed in a study of blood T cell repertoires in COVID-19. Study overall: PBMCs, B-cell-depleted T cells, or T cells provided the cDNA or gDNA that made up the material.

In the authors' workflow: Amplified reference gene primers provided the basis for estimating nucleated cell counts. TCRdb's table, derived via immunoSEQ multiplex PCR, lists solely in-frame clones and lacks some. That table is the source of V, J and clone size, and D and trimming were worked out from the DNA. This table has some 54,000 clones, about four fifths appearing once. This receptor was identified in a man between 70 and 80 years old with active COVID-19. What was sequenced was peripheral blood.

CDR3 sequence: CASSSPEGRHTEAFF. The CDR3 nucleotides read TGTGCCAGCAGCTCGCCGGAGGGGCGGCACACTGAAGCTTTCTTT. The V call is TRBV7-2, the J call TRBJ1-1; D is possibly TRBD1 (5 bases). Trimming removed 4 bases from V and 3 bases from J, with 15 bases in between. Germline CDR1 reads SGHTA; CDR2 reads FQGNSA. The CDR3 contains 15 residues. The full variable domain, its missing parts supplied by reference TRBV7-2 and TRBJ1-1, is GAGVSQSPSNKVTEKGKDVELRCDPISGHTALYWYRQSLGQGLEFLIYFQGNSAPDKSGLPSDRFSAERTGGSVSTLTIQRTQQEDSAVYLCASSSPEGRHTEAFFGQGTRLTVV.